This paragraph reports one TCR beta chain. Its antigen is undetermined. The data derive from a study of T cell clones after liver transplantation. Turning to the study itself: Standard immunosuppression, with no induction, continued until 12-24 months after transplant. Findings and caveats of the study: A significant post-transplant drop in circulating graft-donor-reactive CD4 TCRbeta sequences occurred in most of the 8 subjects. Migration into the graft, not deletion, may explain lost graft donor-reactive T cells.

Method: immunoSEQ multiplex PCR; TCRdb's copy keeps in-frame clones and lacks some. The sample shows tens of thousands of clones, around 92% of them seen only once. Germline lookup yields CDR1 LGHNA and CDR2 YNFKEQ. The ends lost 4 bases at V and 0 bases at J; junction bases unmatched: 19. The CDR3 totals 21 residues. The V gene is TRBV4-2, the J gene TRBJ2-4; the match to TRBD1 covers 9 bases. This clonotype was sampled from a human patient who received a liver transplant. Certain T cells may be donor cells from the graft. The sample in question was CD4+ T cells from blood, obtained roughly 25 months after liver transplant. Written as DNA, the CDR3 is TGTGCCAGCAGCCCAGATCCGGTTGGGACAGGGCAGTTTTTAGCCAAAAACATTCAGTACTTC. Protein sequence: CASSPDPVGTGQFLAKNIQYF.